This paragraph reports one T cell receptor beta chain. Its antigen is currently unknown. These data are taken from a study of Ad26.COV2.S vaccination and SARS-CoV-2 variants. Overall study findings and caveats: Ad26.COV2.S recipients had broader spike-specific TCRs (P = 0.0014). TCR breadth and depth estimates may have understated total T cell responses. Substantial breadth in spike-specific CD8+ and CD4+ T cell responses was reportedly seen after vaccination. Measurement of non-spike TCR breadth gave similar results in vaccine and placebo recipients.

Germline V gene data show CDR1 as SNHLY and CDR2 as FYNNEI. The V end was cut by 8 bases, the J end by 1 base, with 14 bases between. CDR3 length equals 14 residues. Repertoires were generated with immunoSEQ multiplex PCR, while TCRdb's copy carries only in-frame clones and drops some. The repertoire holds over 110,000 clones, with around 86% as singletons. The origin of this receptor is a human donor who had recovered from COVID-19. The J gene is TRBJ1-1, the V gene TRBV2; D uncertain. The specimen was peripheral blood, collected after recovery from COVID-19. CDR3 sequence: CASRQTDQNTEAFF. DNA of the CDR3: TGTGCCAGCCGCCAAACAGATCAGAACACTGAAGCTTTCTTT.